This T cell receptor (beta chain) is drawn from a study of siplizumab effects on memory and regulatory T cells. Study observations and caveats: Unstimulated subset assignment was obtained for only a minor fraction of alloreactive clones.

Concerning this clone: Its antigen is not known.

From germline, CDR1 is SNHLY and CDR2 FYNNEI. V lost 5 bases, J lost 0 bases, and 20 bases lay in between. The CDR3 runs to 18 residues. Assays covered around 10^5 TCR templates per sample. Sequenced by immunoSEQ multiplex PCR; TCRdb stores in-frame clones only, minus some. The repertoire includes about 68,000 clones, roughly 93% of them detected once, and 4% to 5.5% sits in the top ten. The chain has TRBV2 and TRBJ2-4; no reliable D call. This clonotype originated in a human donor in good health. The sample comprised CD8+ T cells sorted from blood. CDR3 sequence reads: CASSPDLPTSLAKNIQYF. CDR3 coding DNA: TGTGCCAGCAGTCCCGATCTCCCGACCTCCCTAGCCAAAAACATTCAGTACTTC.